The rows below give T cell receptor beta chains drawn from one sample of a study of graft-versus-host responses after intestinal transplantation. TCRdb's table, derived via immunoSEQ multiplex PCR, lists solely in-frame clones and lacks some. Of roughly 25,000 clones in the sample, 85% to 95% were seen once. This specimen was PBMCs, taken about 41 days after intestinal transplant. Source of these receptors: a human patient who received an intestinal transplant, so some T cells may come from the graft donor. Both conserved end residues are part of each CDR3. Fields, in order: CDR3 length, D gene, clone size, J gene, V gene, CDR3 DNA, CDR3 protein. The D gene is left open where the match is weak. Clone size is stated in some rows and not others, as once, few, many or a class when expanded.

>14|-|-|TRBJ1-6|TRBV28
TGTGCCAGCAGGACGGCGGGCCGGAATTCACCCCTCCACTTT
CASRTAGRNSPLHF
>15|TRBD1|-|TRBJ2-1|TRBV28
TGTGCCAGCGGCCCTTGGGGACAGGGATACAATGAGCAGTTCTTC
CASGPWGQGYNEQFF
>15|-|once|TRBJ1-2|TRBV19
TGTGCCAGTAGTCCAAGGACCGATGCTAACTATGGCTACACCTTC
CASSPRTDANYGYTF
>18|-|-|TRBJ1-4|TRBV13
TGTGCCAGCAGCTTAAAACCCTGGATAACACCGATTAATGAAAAACTGTTTTTT
CASSLKPWITPINEKLFF
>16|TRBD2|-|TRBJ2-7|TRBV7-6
TGTGCCAGCAGCCCACGTAGCGGGAGGGAGGCCTACGAGCAGTACTTC
CASSPRSGREAYEQYF
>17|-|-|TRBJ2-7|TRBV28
TGTGCCAGCCCCCCTCTCCGGACAGTGGAGAGCTCCTACGAGCAGTACTTC
CASPPLRTVESSYEQYF
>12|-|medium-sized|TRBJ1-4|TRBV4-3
TGCGCCAGCAGCCGGGGGGGGAAAAAACTGTTTTTT
CASSRGGKKLFF
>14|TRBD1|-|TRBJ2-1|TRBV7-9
TGTGCCAGCAGCCTTCGGACAGGGGGAAGAGAGCAGTTCTTC
CASSLRTGGREQFF
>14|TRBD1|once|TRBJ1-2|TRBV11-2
TGTGCCAGCAGTCACACAGGGGGCAACTATGGCTACACCTTC
CASSHTGGNYGYTF
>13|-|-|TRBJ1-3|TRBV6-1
TGTGCCAGCAGCTTTCTCGGTACGGACACCATATATTTT
CASSFLGTDTIYF
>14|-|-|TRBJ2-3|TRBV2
TGTGCCAGCCTTGGAGGACTTAGCACAGATACGCAGTATTTT
CASLGGLSTDTQYF
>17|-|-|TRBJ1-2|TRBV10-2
TGCGCCAGCAGTGAGACATCCGGGAACTACCTCCACTATGGCTACACCTTC
CASSETSGNYLHYGYTF
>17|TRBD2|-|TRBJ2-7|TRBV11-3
TGTGCCAGCAGCTTAGGGGCTAGCGGGTGGGGTTCCTACGAGCAGTACTTC
CASSLGASGWGSYEQYF
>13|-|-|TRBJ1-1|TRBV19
TGTGCCAGTAGGGTAGGGGGAAACACTGAAGCTTTCTTT
CASRVGGNTEAFF
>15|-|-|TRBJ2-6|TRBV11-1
TGTGCCAGCAGCTGGGCGGGACGACAAAACAACGTCCTGACTTTC
CASSWAGRQNNVLTF
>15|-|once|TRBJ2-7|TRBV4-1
TGCGCCAGCAGCCAAGTACTTAAACAGGGATACGAGCAGTACTTC
CASSQVLKQGYEQYF
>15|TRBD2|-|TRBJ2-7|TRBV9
TGTGCCAGCAGCGTCGGGACTAGCGGAGCTTACGAGCAGTACTTC
CASSVGTSGAYEQYF
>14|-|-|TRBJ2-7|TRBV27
TGTGCCAGCAGGCCACGCCGACGACCCTACGAGCAGTACTTC
CASRPRRRPYEQYF
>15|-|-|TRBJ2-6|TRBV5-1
TGCGCCAGCAGCCCCAGTTACTCTGGGGCCAACGTCCTGACTTTC
CASSPSYSGANVLTF
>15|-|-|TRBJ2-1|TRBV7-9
TGTGCCAGCAGCCAACCGGGACCCGCTATGAATGAGCAGTTCTTC
CASSQPGPAMNEQFF
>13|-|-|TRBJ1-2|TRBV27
TGTGCCAGCACCCCAGGGAACGGCGATGGCTACACCTTC
CASTPGNGDGYTF
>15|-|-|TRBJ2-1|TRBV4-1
TGCGCCAGCAGCCAGGGGGCAGGGGCTAACAATGAGCAGTTCTTC
CASSQGAGANNEQFF
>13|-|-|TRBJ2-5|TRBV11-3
TGTGCCAGCAGCTTGATAGTAGGGGAGACCCAGTACTTC
CASSLIVGETQYF
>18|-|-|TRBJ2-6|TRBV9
TGTGCCAGCAGCGTAGCGGGGCGGTGGGGCTCTGGGGCCAACGTCCTGACTTTC
CASSVAGRWGSGANVLTF
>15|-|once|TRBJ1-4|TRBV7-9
TGTGCCAGCAGCTTAAGGAGTACAGGGAATGAAAAACTGTTTTTT
CASSLRSTGNEKLFF
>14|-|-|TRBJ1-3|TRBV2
TGTGCCAGCACTCCGGGAGGGGCGGGAAACACCATATATTTT
CASTPGGAGNTIYF
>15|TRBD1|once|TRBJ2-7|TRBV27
TGTGCCAGCAGACTTAAAGACAGGGTAGGCTACGAGCAGTACTTC
CASRLKDRVGYEQYF
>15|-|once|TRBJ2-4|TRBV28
TGTGCCAGCAGTTTATACAGGGAAGCCAAAAACATTCAGTACTTC
CASSLYREAKNIQYF
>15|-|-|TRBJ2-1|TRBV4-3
TGCGCCAGCAGCCAAGATGATAGCGGCTACAATGAGCAGTTCTTC
CASSQDDSGYNEQFF
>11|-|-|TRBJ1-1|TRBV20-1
TGCAGTGCTAGCCGGGCAGGTGAAGCTTTCTTT
CSASRAGEAFF
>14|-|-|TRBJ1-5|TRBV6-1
TGTGCCAGCAGTGGACACGGATCCAATCAGCCCCAGCATTTT
CASSGHGSNQPQHF